Listed below are T cell receptor beta chains from one sample, sequenced in a study of T cells after yellow fever vaccination. TCRdb processed the 5' RACE reads anew with MiXCR; each CDR3 protein has one entry. The table records approximately 600,000 distinct CDR3 sequences, approximately 13% of them present only once. The sequences come from PBMCs, collected on the day of the yellow fever booster vaccination. All receptors come from a man aged 25 to 40 who received the YFV17D yellow fever vaccine. Both conserved end residues are part of each CDR3. The D gene is left open where the match is weak.

j_gene: TRBJ2-7
v_gene: TRBV29-1
d_gene: NA
CDR3aa: CSVVPRDTPYEQYF

j_gene: TRBJ2-1
v_gene: TRBV20-1
d_gene: TRBD2
CDR3aa: CSARTGGTSGVVSYNEQFF

j_gene: TRBJ2-7
v_gene: TRBV20-1
d_gene: NA
CDR3aa: CSATPLRHRDSEQYF

j_gene: TRBJ1-6
v_gene: TRBV6-5
d_gene: NA
CDR3aa: CASSYLTGTNSPLHF

j_gene: TRBJ2-5
v_gene: TRBV7-2
d_gene: TRBD1
CDR3aa: CASSLSGTEQETQYF

j_gene: TRBJ2-3
v_gene: TRBV5-1
d_gene: NA
CDR3aa: CASSFQGLGGTDTQYF

j_gene: TRBJ2-7
v_gene: TRBV25-1
d_gene: TRBD1
CDR3aa: CASSLQGALYEQYF

j_gene: TRBJ2-5
v_gene: TRBV27
d_gene: NA
CDR3aa: CASSLQALKTQYF

j_gene: TRBJ2-3
v_gene: TRBV5-4
d_gene: NA
CDR3aa: CASSLEEGGDTQYF

j_gene: TRBJ2-5
v_gene: TRBV7-6
d_gene: TRBD2
CDR3aa: CASSSGVAGGLETQYF

j_gene: TRBJ2-1
v_gene: TRBV12-3/TRBV12-4
d_gene: TRBD2
CDR3aa: CASSFAGLAGVLSTYNEQFF

j_gene: TRBJ1-2
v_gene: TRBV4-2
d_gene: NA
CDR3aa: CASSQDRSSFGYTF

j_gene: TRBJ2-3
v_gene: TRBV28
d_gene: TRBD2
CDR3aa: CASSLTGGWEDTQYF

j_gene: TRBJ2-5
v_gene: TRBV5-4
d_gene: TRBD2
CDR3aa: CASSLYSSGALKETQYF

j_gene: TRBJ2-7
v_gene: TRBV20-1
d_gene: TRBD2
CDR3aa: CSAGLAGDFFYEQYF

j_gene: TRBJ2-7
v_gene: TRBV7-9
d_gene: NA
CDR3aa: CASSLWQSPYEQYF

j_gene: TRBJ2-2
v_gene: TRBV6-5
d_gene: NA
CDR3aa: CASINRGPSGTGELFF

j_gene: TRBJ2-5
v_gene: TRBV3-1
d_gene: NA
CDR3aa: CASSQGILQETQYF

j_gene: TRBJ2-3
v_gene: TRBV12-3/TRBV12-4
d_gene: TRBD2
CDR3aa: CASSLAGLAETSTDTQYF

j_gene: TRBJ2-5
v_gene: TRBV24-1
d_gene: TRBD2
CDR3aa: CATSASAGGGAQYF